The 2 T cell receptor beta chains presented below share a single source sample, sequenced in a study of shared clonotypes between healthy human individuals. The assay was immunoSEQ multiplex PCR, and TCRdb's table has in-frame clones only and misses some. The sample has roughly 2.6 million clones; around nine tenths are singletons. Sequencing was carried out using naive CD4+ T cells sorted from blood. Documented subset: CD45RA+ positively selected. The receptors were gathered from a man younger than 35 in good health.

Concerning this clone itself: The same CDR3 is also encoded by other DNA sequences in this sample. The CDR3 sequence: CASSFGQNTGELFF. DNA of the CDR3: TGTGCCAGCAGCTTTGGGCAGAACACCGGGGAGCTGTTTTTT. The V and J genes are TRBV7-2 and TRBJ2-2, with D unclear. This CDR3 has 14 amino acids. Germline assignment: CDR1 SGHTA and CDR2 FQGNSA. The V gene lost 3 bases and the J gene lost 1 base, with 6 bases spanning the gap.

CDR3 in DNA: TGTGCCAGCAGTGTGGGGGGGTACGTTGGCACAGATACGCAGTATTTT. Encoded protein: CASSVGGYVGTDTQYF. V and J are TRBV6-1 and TRBJ2-3, with 7 bases that match TRBD2. From germline, CDR1 is MNHNS and CDR2 SASEGT. The CDR3 is made up of 16 amino acids. Germline trimming cut 4 bases from V and 1 base from J; bases unmatched to any gene: 8.